These 27 T cell receptor beta chains came from one sample sequenced in a study of Ad26.COV2.S vaccination and SARS-CoV-2 variants. Sample treatment: over 15 received Ad26.COV2.S at low or high dose, single or two shots; about 5 received placebo; per-sample allocation not given. Sample collection was performed on day 63 after the first vaccine or placebo injection. Profiling relied on immunoSEQ multiplex PCR, and the TCRdb table lists in-frame clones only, not all of them. The data show fewer than 400,000 clones, roughly 90% seen once. The input for sequencing was peripheral blood, taken in a trial of Ad26.COV2.S vaccine versus placebo. These receptors came from a person between 18 and 65 years old who received the Ad26.COV2.S COVID-19 vaccine or a placebo.

This clone was seen once. J is TRBJ1-1 and V is TRBV5-1; D uncertain. CDR1 and CDR2 (germline): SGHRS, YFSETQ. Trimming stripped 0 bases from V and 1 base from J, with 16 bases between. This CDR3 has 17 amino acids. The CDR3 sequence is CASSLGGPQPTNTEAFF. In DNA, the CDR3 is TGCGCCAGCAGCTTGGGCGGGCCGCAGCCTACGAACACTGAAGCTTTCTTT.

V and J are TRBV6-5 and TRBJ1-5; D may be TRBD1 (5 bases). Germline assignment: CDR1 MNHEY and CDR2 SVGAGI. Trimming removed 8 bases from V and 4 bases from J, with 9 bases in between. The CDR3 runs 12 residues. CDR3 protein: CASGAENQPQHF. Here the CDR3 DNA reads TGTGCCAGCGGGGCGGAGAATCAGCCCCAGCATTTT.

This clone was counted once. The chain links TRBV27 to TRBJ2-1; 7 bases are a match to TRBD2. CDR3 length: 16 residues. The trim removed 0 bases at V and 4 bases at J, leaving 6 bases unmatched. CDR1 is MNHEY, CDR2 SMNVEV, per germline (reference sequence). The CDR3 DNA sequence: TGTGCCAGCAGTTTATCGATTGTGCGGGAGTACAATGAGCAGTTCTTC. It translates to CASSLSIVREYNEQFF.

This rearrangement joins TRBV25-1 to TRBJ2-3; D may match TRBD1 or TRBD2 (5 bases each). Trimming removed 3 bases from V and 8 bases from J, with 12 bases in between. Germline lookup yields CDR1 MGHDK and CDR2 SYGVNS. This CDR3 spans 13 amino acids. Here the CDR3 reads CASSEPGTTTQYF. The DNA of the CDR3 is TGTGCCAGCAGTGAGCCCGGGACGACTACGCAGTATTTT. The variable domain in full, completed from reference TRBV25-1 and TRBJ2-3, reads EADIYQTPRYLVIGTGKKITLECSQTMGHDKMYWYQQDPGMELHLIHYSYGVNSTEKGDLSSESTVSRIRTEHFPLTLESARPSHTSQYLCASSEPGTTTQYFGPGTRLTVL.

Concerning this clone itself: The same CDR3 is also encoded by other DNA sequences in this sample. The rearrangement uses TRBV9 and TRBJ2-2, with D unresolved. V was shortened by 0 bases and J by 8 bases, with 11 bases between the two germline ends. The CDR3 runs to 14 residues. Looked up from germline, CDR1 is SGDLS and CDR2 is YYNGEE. As DNA, the CDR3 is TGTGCCAGCAGCGTAGGCTCAGGAACGGGGGAGCTGTTTTTT. It translates to CASSVGSGTGELFF.

The chain recombines TRBV18 with TRBJ1-2; D is possibly TRBD1 (5 bases). V lost 3 bases and J 4 bases, leaving 15 bases between the germline ends. The germline V gene encodes CDR1 KGHSH and CDR2 LQKENI. This CDR3 region has 15 residues. The CDR3 reads CASSPSGPYPYGYTF. CDR3 in DNA: TGTGCCAGCTCACCGTCGGGACCCTACCCCTATGGCTACACCTTC.

This clone was counted a single time. V usage is TRBV7-8 and J usage is TRBJ2-2; no firm D call. The ends were cut back, 5 bases at V and 8 bases at J, with 9 bases in the middle. CDR1 and CDR2 from the germline V gene are SGHVS and FQNEAQ. The CDR3 has 12 amino acids. The CDR3 DNA reads TGTGCCAGCAGCCGTCGACTTGGGGAGCTGTTTTTT. As protein: CASSRRLGELFF.

The chain uses TRBV9 and TRBJ2-7; 7 bases are shared with TRBD2. This CDR3 is 15 amino acids long. The V segment lost 0 bases and the J segment 0 bases; nucleotides outside the gene matches: 3. Germline V gene data show CDR1 as SGDLS and CDR2 as YYNGEE. CDR3 in amino acids: CASSVERGSSYEQYV. In DNA form, the CDR3 reads TGTGCCAGCAGCGTAGAACGCGGGAGCTCCTACGAGCAGTACGTC.

This clone was detected only a few times. This sequence joins TRBV4-1 and TRBJ2-2, with D perhaps matching TRBD1 or TRBD2 (5 bases each). The CDR3 has 19 amino acids. Looked up from germline, CDR1 is MGHRA and CDR2 is YSYEKL. Between the trimmed V and J ends, which lost 4 bases and 0 bases, there was a span of 21 bases. The CDR3 spells CASSPPRLEGRPNTGELFF. The CDR3 DNA reads as TGCGCCAGCAGCCCCCCTCGATTAGAGGGGCGACCGAACACCGGGGAGCTGTTTTTT.

The chain links TRBV7-9 to TRBJ2-1; 14 positions agree with TRBD2. CDR1 is SEHNR, CDR2 FQNEAQ, per germline (reference sequence). The CDR3 spans 19 residues. V was pared by 1 base and J by 8 bases, with 13 bases of the junction left unmatched. The CDR3 sequence is CASSLVSALGLAGVYEQFF. DNA of the CDR3: TGTGCCAGCAGCTTAGTTAGCGCTCTGGGACTAGCGGGAGTATATGAGCAGTTCTTC.

V is TRBV6-5 and J is TRBJ1-5; 9 positions agree with TRBD1. J was trimmed by 6 bases and V by 8 bases; bases with no gene match: 8. The length of the CDR3 is 14 residues. The germline CDR1 and CDR2 sequences are MNHEY and SVGAGI. CDR3 protein: CASYRGLGFQPQHF. The CDR3 bases are TGTGCCAGCTACAGGGGGCTGGGGTTTCAGCCCCAGCATTTT.

This sequence joins TRBV4-1 and TRBJ1-2, with 8 positions matching TRBD1. CDR1 is MGHRA, CDR2 YSYEKL, per germline. V shed 2 bases and J 3 bases; nucleotides not matched to a gene: 11. The CDR3 runs to 17 residues. The CDR3 region is CASSQRLGADRDYGYTF. The CDR3 DNA follows: TGCGCCAGCAGCCAAAGGCTAGGGGCGGACAGGGACTATGGCTACACCTTC.

In the case of this clone: The same CDR3 also results from other DNA sequences found in this sample. This CDR3 is CSAPENTEAFF. The CDR3 bases are TGCAGTGCCCCAGAGAACACTGAAGCTTTCTTT. This rearrangement joins TRBV20-1 to TRBJ1-1; D is undetermined. The germline CDR1 and CDR2 sequences are DFQATT and SNEGSKA (reference sequence). V shed 6 bases and J shed 1 base, with 6 bases lying between them. This CDR3 contains 11 residues.

This chain joins TRBV4-3 and TRBJ1-1, with D unclear. V was shortened by 0 bases and J by 2 bases, with 16 bases between the two germline ends. The CDR3 runs to 17 residues. The germline V gene has CDR1 LGHNA and CDR2 YSLEER. The CDR3 spells CASSQEANANLNTEAFF. In nucleotides, the CDR3 is TGCGCCAGCAGCCAAGAAGCGAACGCGAACCTAAACACTGAAGCTTTCTTT.

The chain links TRBV19 to TRBJ1-2; D perhaps matches TRBD1 (5 bases). The CDR3 covers 12 residues. Trimming cost V 7 bases and J 4 bases, with 10 bases left between them. Germline CDR1 is LNHDA and CDR2 is SQIVND (reference sequence). The CDR3 spells CASKQGSYGYTF. The CDR3 coding sequence is TGTGCCAGTAAGCAGGGAAGCTATGGCTACACCTTC.

This clone was detected only once. The V and J genes are TRBV20-1 and TRBJ1-1; weak D call: TRBD1 (6 bases). Trimming removed 3 bases from V and 7 bases from J, with 21 bases in between. CDR3 size: 15 residues. Germline loops: CDR1 DFQATT, CDR2 SNEGSKA (reference sequence). The CDR3 region is CSASPPPPGDSEAFF. CDR3 sequence (DNA): TGCAGTGCTAGTCCGCCTCCCCCAGGGGATAGTGAAGCTTTCTTT.

V gene TRBV6-5 combines with J gene TRBJ1-1; 7 nucleotides agree with TRBD1. The V segment lost 7 bases and the J segment 0 bases; nucleotides outside the gene matches: 5. CDR1 MNHEY and CDR2 SVGAGI come from the germline V gene. CDR3 length: 14 amino acids. CDR3 residues: CASKEGALNTEAFF. The CDR3 nucleotides are TGTGCCAGCAAAGAGGGGGCACTGAACACTGAAGCTTTCTTT.

This clone was seen only once. The CDR3 loop reads CATLTSSQLEQYF. In nucleotides, the CDR3 is TGTGCCACCTTGACATCCAGCCAACTCGAGCAGTACTTC. This chain links TRBV6-5 with TRBJ2-7; unclear D gene. The V gene lost 10 bases and the J gene lost 6 bases, with 19 bases spanning the gap. This CDR3 is built from 13 residues. Germline assignment: CDR1 MNHEY and CDR2 SVGAGI.

V gene TRBV5-6 combines with J gene TRBJ1-1; a possible D gene is TRBD1 (5 bases). The CDR3 is 15 residues long. The ends were cut back, 0 bases at V and 1 base at J, with 10 bases in the middle. The V gene's germline CDR1 is SGHDT and CDR2 YYEEEE. CDR3 in DNA: TGTGCCAGCAGCTTGGATGGACACGCGAACACTGAAGCTTTCTTT. Amino acids: CASSLDGHANTEAFF.

The chain is built from TRBV6-2 or TRBV6-3 and TRBJ1-5; D ambiguous. V lost 2 bases and J lost 7, with 18 bases in between. CDR1 is MNHEY and CDR2 is SVGEGT in the germline V gene. This CDR3 contains 16 residues. CDR3 bases: TGTGCCAGCAGTTACGTCGATCCGGGTCTGATCCAGCCCCAGCATTTT. Translated: CASSYVDPGLIQPQHF.

The chain uses TRBV19 and TRBJ1-5; D not certain. Germline CDR1 reads LNHDA; CDR2 reads SQIVND (reference sequence). This CDR3 is 14 amino acids long. The V gene lost 6 bases and the J gene lost 2 bases, with 11 bases spanning the gap. CDR3 sequence reads: CASRKGHGNQPQHF. CDR3 nucleotide sequence: TGTGCCAGTAGGAAAGGGCATGGCAATCAGCCCCAGCATTTT. The entire variable domain, with the rest obtained from reference TRBV19 and TRBJ1-5, is as follows: DGGITQSPKYLFRKEGQNVTLSCEQNLNHDAMYWYRQDPGQGLRLIYYSQIVNDFQKGDIAEGYSVSREKKESFPLTVTSAQKNPTAFYLCASRKGHGNQPQHFGDGTRLSIL.

This sequence joins TRBV27 and TRBJ1-6; 10 nucleotides agree with TRBD1. J was trimmed by 7 bases and V by 6 bases; bases with no gene match: 6. The CDR3 length is 15 residues. CDR1 and CDR2 (germline): MNHEY, SMNVEV (reference sequence). As DNA, the CDR3 is TGTGCCAGCAGGAGACAGGGGGCATTCAATTCACCCCTCCACTTT. It yields the protein CASRRQGAFNSPLHF.

The chain couples TRBV3-1 (or the pseudogene TRBV3-2) to TRBJ1-2; 9 bases align to TRBD1. Germline loops: CDR1 LGHDT, CDR2 YNNKEL (reference sequence). The V segment lost 3 bases and the J segment 6 bases; nucleotides outside the gene matches: 8. The CDR3 has 15 amino acids. CDR3 region: CASSQWTGEVNGYTF. The CDR3 DNA follows: TGTGCCAGCAGCCAGTGGACAGGGGAAGTCAATGGCTACACCTTC.

This clone was seen more than once but under ten times. The gene calls are TRBV27 and TRBJ2-2; the D gene is possibly TRBD1 (6 bases). The CDR3 runs to 14 residues. Germline lookup yields CDR1 MNHEY and CDR2 SMNVEV (reference sequence). V shed 2 bases and J shed 7 bases, with 11 bases lying between them. The CDR3 here is CASSLAGVGGELFF. CDR3 nucleotide sequence: TGTGCCAGCAGTTTAGCAGGGGTGGGCGGGGAGCTGTTTTTT.

V usage is TRBV27 and J usage is TRBJ1-1, with D perhaps matching TRBD1 (5 bases). Germline V gene lookup returns CDR1 MNHEY and CDR2 SMNVEV (reference sequence). V was pared by 0 bases and J by 0 bases, with 11 bases between. The length of the CDR3 is 16 residues. The CDR3 loop is CASSLSWTRMNTEAFF. As DNA, the CDR3 is TGTGCCAGCAGTTTATCTTGGACAAGGATGAACACTGAAGCTTTCTTT.

The chain couples TRBV6-4 to TRBJ2-3; D ambiguous. The V end was cut by 11 bases, the J end by 6 bases, with 12 bases between. Germline V CDR1 and CDR2: MRHNA, SNTAGT. CDR3 length: 11 residues. CDR3 sequence reads: CAVGPYDTQYF. CDR3 in DNA: TGTGCCGTTGGCCCATACGATACGCAGTATTTT.

This chain uses TRBV9 with TRBJ2-7, with D tentatively TRBD2 (5 bases). Per germline, CDR1 SGDLS and CDR2 YYNGEE. V was pared by 0 bases and J by 3 bases, with 10 bases between. This CDR3 is built from 14 residues. CDR3 sequence (DNA): TGTGCCAGCAGCGTAGGCGTCGGGGACTACGAGCAGTACTTC. As protein: CASSVGVGDYEQYF. Full variable domain (outside the CDR3, taken from reference TRBV9 and TRBJ2-7): DSGVTQTPKHLITATGQRVTLRCSPRSGDLSVYWYQQSLDQGLQFLIQYYNGEERAKGNILERFSAQQFPDLHSELNLSSLELGDSALYFCASSVGVGDYEQYFGPGTRLTVT.